This T cell receptor beta chain derives from a study of blood T cell repertoires in COVID-19. Overall study context: In each case, the material was cDNA or gDNA derived from T cells, B-cell-depleted T cells, or PBMCs.

In germline, CDR1 is SNHLY, CDR2 FYNNEI. The CDR3 spans 13 residues. Generated by immunoSEQ multiplex PCR, the TCRdb table keeps only in-frame clones and is missing some. The sample lists about 73,000 clones; around 88% were seen once. Note on this clone: Germline and junction disagree at one end, which may indicate a read error.

The receptor was isolated from a man aged 45-65 years with active COVID-19. The sequencing input was peripheral blood. The genes are TRBV2 and TRBJ2-5; D may be TRBD2 (5 bases). The CDR3 here is CASSEGRWETRYF. The CDR3 bases are TGTGCCAGCAGTGAAGGGCGGTGGGAGACCCGGTACTTC.